This T cell receptor beta chain was observed in a study of response to subunit inactivated influenza vaccine. From the RT-PCR reads, TCRdb called clonotypes with MiXCR, one entry per CDR3 protein. The data show under 850,000 distinct CDR3 sequences, with around a sixth seen just once and about 11% held by the top ten. This clonotype was detected only a few times. With V trimmed by 7 bases and J by 6 bases, 6 bases remained unmatched. Germline CDR1 and CDR2: SQVTM and ANQGSEA. The CDR3 spans 12 residues. The rearrangement links TRBV29-1 to TRBJ2-3; the match to TRBD2 covers 8 bases. The specimen was PBMCs from blood, collected 5 days after vaccination. The receptor comes from a man in his fifties who received an inactivated influenza vaccine. CDR3 sequence (DNA): TGCAGCGGGACCGGGGGGGCCGATACGCAGTATTTT. Protein product: CSGTGGADTQYF.